This T cell receptor (beta chain) was recovered during a study of T-cell reconstitution after alpha-beta-depleted transplantation in children. Findings of the study overall: TCRbeta diversity was high at day 60 in some patients (a result of surviving recipient T cells and thymic progenitors). As was reported, about two months after transplant, alpha-beta T cells came from several hundred expanded graft clones. After one year, T-cell counts and TCRbeta diversity mostly came from new T cells.

The TCRbeta library was prepared with unique molecular identifiers. In TCRdb, the PCR reads were re-called with MiXCR into one record per CDR3 protein. The sample has hundreds of thousands of distinct CDR3 sequences; about 16% are singletons. On this clonotype itself: Its antigen is still unknown.

The V gene lost 4 bases and the J gene lost 0 bases, with 13 bases spanning the gap. This CDR3 is 15 amino acids long. Germline V lookup: CDR1 SSHAT, CDR2 FNYEAQ (reference sequence). This clonotype originated in a male patient between 10 and 17 years old who had a stem cell transplant for acute lymphoblastic leukemia, so the T cells may come from the graft donor. The material sequenced was PBMCs, mostly from graft donor cells, taken 360 days after TCRalphabeta/CD19-depleted stem cell transplant. The chain uses TRBV7-7 and TRBJ2-7, with D hard to call. The CDR3 loop reads CASSSTVDSSYEQYF. The CDR3 bases are TGTGCCAGCAGCTCTACAGTAGATAGCTCCTACGAGCAGTACTTC.